The 14 T cell receptor beta chains below were found in one sample sequenced in a study of T cell repertoires in cytomegalovirus infection (dated by TCRdb to about 2019). TCRdb records Illumina HiSeq 1500 as the sequencer. The public reads were reanalyzed by TCRdb: fastp trimming at Q25, MiXCR alignment, in-frame beta chains only. Every distinct CDR3 protein forms one entry, paired with its most common genes and DNA. The sample table contains about 740,000 distinct CDR3 sequences; only one count was recorded for less than 40% of them. Around 2.8% of the sample is in the top ten clones. Material: PBMCs. The source is a human donor in good health (CMV status not recorded). Some clones in this sample may be carry-over from other donors' samples.

The chain employs TRBV29-1 and TRBJ2-3, with 8 bases aligning to TRBD2. Trimming at V came to 4 bases and at J to 6 bases, leaving 12 bases not matched to a gene. This CDR3 is 15 amino acids long. Germline CDR1 reads SQVTM; CDR2 reads ANQGSEA. In nucleotides, the CDR3 is TGCAGCGTTGGACGGTCGACGGGAGGGCCTGATACGCAGTATTTT. Protein: CSVGRSTGGPDTQYF.

Concerning this clonotype itself: A much larger clone lies a single base off, so this may be a read error. The V call is TRBV7-2, the J call TRBJ2-4; 7 nucleotides align to TRBD1. The CDR3 is 13 amino acids. J lost 12 bases, V lost 7 bases, and 12 bases had no gene match. Per germline, CDR1 SGHTA and CDR2 FQGNSA. In DNA form, the CDR3 reads TGTGCCAGCAACCCCCGAGTGGGACAGAATCAGTACTTC. Its protein product is CASNPRVGQNQYF.

V and J are TRBV27 and TRBJ1-1; TRBD1 agrees at 12 bases. Germline CDR1 and CDR2: MNHEY and SMNVEV (reference sequence). The CDR3 is 19 amino acids. Trimming removed 1 base from V and 0 bases from J; junction bases left unmatched: 9. CDR3 loop: CASSLLGTGTGGLNTEAFF. The CDR3 DNA is TGTGCCAGCAGTTTATTGGGAACAGGGACAGGGGGCTTGAACACTGAAGCTTTCTTT.

This rearrangement joins TRBV7-6 to TRBJ2-3; 10 bases are a match to TRBD2. Germline V gene lookup returns CDR1 SGHVS and CDR2 FNYEAQ. This CDR3 has 17 residues. J was trimmed by 5 bases and V by 7 bases; bases with no gene match: 15. Here the CDR3 reads CASTRRASGGQGDTQYF. The CDR3 DNA follows: TGTGCCAGCACGCGAAGGGCTAGCGGGGGCCAGGGAGATACGCAGTATTTT.

With respect to this clonotype: Germline and junction disagree at one end, which may indicate a read error. This sequence joins TRBV7-8 and TRBJ2-2, with 10 bases identical to TRBD2. The CDR3 covers 17 residues. Germline V gene data show CDR1 as SGHVS and CDR2 as FQNEAQ. The DNA for the CDR3 is TGTTCCAGCAGCTTGAGTACTAGCGGGATGAAGACCGGGGAGCTGTTTTTT. This codes for CSSSLSTSGMKTGELFF.

The chain couples TRBV28 to TRBJ2-3, with 7 bases lining up with TRBD2. Germline values: CDR1 MDHEN, CDR2 SYDVKM. The CDR3 length is 15 residues. V shed 7 bases, J shed 0 bases, and the junction held 7 bases outside the gene matches. The CDR3 loop is CASTSFSGSTDTQYF. The CDR3 nucleotides are TGTGCCAGCACCTCTTTTAGCGGGAGCACAGATACGCAGTATTTT.

Concerning this clonotype: With a much larger clone just one base away, this may be a read error. CDR3 DNA sequence: TGTGCTAGTGGTTTGGGCTTAGCAGCAAACACTGAATCTTTCTTT. Encoded protein: CASGLGLAANTESFF. The chain has TRBV12-5 and TRBJ1-1; D not certain. CDR3 size: 15 residues. The germline V gene encodes CDR1 LGHNT and CDR2 FRNRAP.

This sequence joins TRBV7-9 and TRBJ1-6; D is unresolved. V dropped 2 bases and J dropped 10 bases, with 12 bases sitting between them. Germline-derived CDR1 and CDR2 are SEHNR and FQNEAQ (reference sequence). This CDR3 is built from 14 residues. The CDR3, as DNA: TGTGCCAGCAGCTTATCAGACGCGGGGTCACCCCTCCACTTT. Protein: CASSLSDAGSPLHF.

V gene TRBV20-1 combines with J gene TRBJ1-3; D perhaps matches TRBD1 (6 bases). Trimming pared 0 bases from V and 2 bases from J, leaving 14 bases between. This CDR3 contains 16 residues. The germline CDR1 and CDR2 sequences are DFQATT and SNEGSKA (reference sequence). The CDR3 bases are TGCAGTGCTAGAGATCGACTGACAGGACCTGGAAACACCATATATTTT. Its translation: CSARDRLTGPGNTIYF.

This clonotype was found once. V gene TRBV15 combines with J gene TRBJ1-1, with 8 bases lining up with TRBD1. CDR1 and CDR2 (germline): LNHNV, YYDKDF (reference sequence). V lost 8 bases, J lost 5 bases, and 4 bases stayed unmatched. The CDR3 has 12 residues. CDR3 sequence: CATRTGRTEAFF. In DNA, the CDR3 is TGTGCCACCCGGACAGGGAGAACTGAAGCTTTCTTT.

The chain uses TRBV5-1 and TRBJ2-3; 12 bases agree with TRBD2. Germline-derived CDR1 and CDR2 are SGHRS and YFSETQ. After removal of 4 bases from V and 2 bases from J, the junction contained 11 bases not matched to a gene. This CDR3 spans 18 amino acids. CDR3 sequence: CASSGLAGGVRTTDTQYF. The DNA for the CDR3 is TGCGCCAGCAGCGGGCTAGCGGGGGGGGTCCGGACCACAGATACGCAGTATTTT.

This clonotype has a handful of counts. The chain carries TRBV28 and TRBJ1-1, with a weak D call TRBD1 (6 bases). The germline CDR1 and CDR2 sequences are MDHEN and SYDVKM. CDR3 length: 16 amino acids. Trimming left V 7 bases short and J 1 base short, with 19 bases between. The CDR3 DNA follows: TGTGCCAGCACAGGGGTATCCCCAAAACGGAACACTGAAGCTTTCTTT. Translation: CASTGVSPKRNTEAFF.

This chain connects TRBV29-1 to TRBJ2-3, with unresolved D. The V end lost 4 bases, the J end lost 6 bases, and 11 bases lay between the germline ends. In germline, CDR1 is SQVTM, CDR2 ANQGSEA. The length of the CDR3 is 12 residues. The CDR3, as DNA: TGCAGCGTTGTATGGGCCGCGGATACGCAGTATTTT. Protein: CSVVWAADTQYF.

There are many counts of this clonotype. V gene TRBV7-6 combines with J gene TRBJ2-7; no definite D call. The V end lost 1 base, the J end lost 0 bases, and 10 bases lay between the germline ends. CDR1 is SGHVS and CDR2 is FNYEAQ in the germline V gene. The CDR3 runs 15 residues. Here the CDR3 reads CASSLGTESSYEQYF. DNA of the CDR3: TGTGCCAGCAGCTTAGGGACGGAGAGCTCCTACGAGCAGTACTTC.